This TCR beta chain originates from a study of shared clonotypes between healthy human individuals (dated by TCRdb to 2020 to 2022). About the study as a whole: Three men and a couple of women, aged 18 to 49 years, made up the cohort. For each donor, CD4 naive and CD4 memory were each given three plates, CD8 naive was given two plates, and CD8 memory was given one plate. Blood TCR repertoires of roughly five healthy adults were deeply sequenced to estimate repertoire size and the extent of clonotype sharing between individuals. Libraries were prepared and TCR repertoires were sequenced by different laboratories using diverse techniques, in order to increase sequencing depth and limit assay-specific biases. Between about 0.9 and 8.9 billion PBMCs per donor were obtained by leukapheresis.

Results and caveats for the whole study, not just this receptor: About 5% of naive CD4, roughly 3.6% of naive CD8, roughly 2.4% of memory CD4, and 0.35% to 0.4% of memory CD8 clonotypes were shared across several donors. The small number of donors limited the genetic and exposure-history diversity represented. Estimated clonotype richness was generally larger for naive than for memory subsets. Sampling was limited to blood, and TCR repertoires in tissue likely differ from TCR repertoires in blood. Higher generation probabilities were observed for clonotypes shared by all four sorted-subset donors than for non-shared clonotypes. Pairwise subsampling led to the expectation that sequencing depth would affect the degree of clonotype sharing among donors. Rarefaction of sorted-subset datasets indicated incomplete sequencing despite the large sequencing depth.

The donors were healthy, HIV-negative adults with no recently reported acute infections or vaccinations. All donors were Caucasian adults living in Nashville, Tennessee, USA. CD4+ T cells were enriched by magnetic negative selection, after which naive cells were positively selected on CD45RA and the negative fraction was taken as the memory subset. Blood was obtained by leukapheresis, after which PBMCs were separated by Ficoll-Histopaque density gradient centrifugation and cryopreserved in liquid nitrogen vapor phase. Analytical flow cytometry was used to check the purity and quantity of every magnetically sorted T cell population. From each sorted fraction, genomic DNA was isolated and quantified by UV absorbance on a Nanodrop 2000c. Sequences SGHNT (CDR1) and YYREEE (CDR2) are obtained from the germline V gene (reference sequence). The CDR3 numbers 14 residues from cysteine through phenylalanine. Only the CDR3 part of the read is kept: 42 bases, read in frame from the first base. V loses 4 bases, J loses 5 bases, and the germline ends lie 13 bases apart.

This clone was recorded once. Its antigen is not yet known. There are no base qualities to consult, and no much larger clone falls within one base. Using the deep immunoSEQ assay, multiplex PCR amplified TCR CDR3 regions from genomic DNA. Extracted genomic DNA from each cell subset was spread evenly across all wells of several immunoSEQ 96-well plates, with each plate serving as a replicate. For sorted subsets, each replicate PCR was loaded with 200 to 250 ng genomic DNA, equivalent to approximately 27,000 T cell genomes. Purified libraries were measured with a Qubit 3.0 fluorometer, size-checked on a Bioanalyzer 2100, and measured again with the KAPA Library Quantification kit. Every immunoSEQ 96-well plate was sequenced on a separate single-read 150-cycle Illumina NextSeq 550 flow cell. Per the source publication's procedure: Because the immunoSEQ output held only junctional sequences and lacked quality scores, the filtering could not match the filtering applied to full-length reads. To assign V/J genes and CDR3, sequences were annotated against IMGT germline references using PyIR, a Python wrapper for IgBLAST v1.9. Any read was removed if the V/J assignment was weak (E-value above 1e-6), the CDR3 was missing, or the read contained stop codons, out-of-frame junctions, or ambiguous translated residues. V3J clonotypes were defined by identical inferred V gene, J gene, and CDR3 amino acid sequence. To compute the percentage overlap between repertoires, the number of shared unique clonotypes was divided by the size of the smaller repertoire. Repertoire richness was assessed with RTK rarefaction, the Chao1 estimator, and Recon v2.1 estimates of unobserved clonotypes. Generation probabilities for all TCRbeta clonotypes obtained by the gDNA method from a few donors were computed using OLGA. In TCRdb, the immuneACCESS table is reduced to in-frame sequences with V and J assigned. These tables do not hold every clone; where another copy was compared, an unresolved V gene accounts for under half, and the others remain unexplained. Clone size and the V and J calls come from that table; the DNA yielded D and trimming. The sample contains a few million clones, 85% to 95% of them found a single time. 0.39% of the sample comes from the top ten.

Sequencing was performed on naive CD4+ T cells from PBMCs. This specimen's cell subset or site label, per the study, means: CD45RA+ positively selected. The chain employs TRBV5-4 and TRBJ2-1; too little of a D gene remains to name it. The receptor was derived from a man in his late teens or twenties in good health. Some clones in this sample may be carry-over from other donors' samples. The nucleotide sequence is TGTGCCAGCAGCCGAATCAGCAGTAACAATGAGCAGTTCTTC. Translated, this gives CASSRISSNNEQFF.